This T cell receptor beta chain appears in the sequencing data of a study of regulatory T cells in long-lasting Graves disease. In building TCR beta libraries, iRepertoire HTBI primers were used together with Arm-PCR of CDR3 regions. TCRdb ran MiXCR on the multiplex PCR reads and lists one entry per CDR3 protein. The table lists some 420,000 distinct CDR3 sequences, roughly 22% of them singletons. The time point is: persistent/refractory GD, antithyroid drugs over 5 years with positive TRAb. Following extraction of RNA from PBMCs, that RNA was used to make the TCR library. Many counts were recorded for this clonotype. The antigen is not known. V lost 1 base and J lost 4, with 7 bases in between. The CDR3 totals 13 residues. The germline gives CDR1 ENHRY, CDR2 SYGVKD. Regarding the study as a whole: The TCR repertoire of persistent Graves' patients was less diverse than that of newly diagnosed ones. Limited samples may have lowered accuracy. The number of shared public clonotypes was higher in persistent patients (around 2,500) than new patients (966).

The origin of this receptor is a female donor with Graves disease. This chain uses TRBV10-3 with TRBJ2-5, with D hard to call. The specimen comprised peripheral blood mononuclear cells (PBMCs), sampled when the disease was refractory, from a patient treated with antithyroid drugs. CDR3 protein: CAISEWQSETQYF. The CDR3 coding sequence is TGTGCCATCAGTGAGTGGCAATCAGAGACCCAGTACTTC.